This T cell receptor (beta chain) comes out of a study of T cell repertoires in cytomegalovirus infection. The wider study: Indications came from public TCR beta signatures; they pointed to CMV infection and to a matching HLA type. General study results and limits: Identification of carriers of CMV plus the relevant HLA was achieved through cumulative public TCR beta family frequency.

Germline values: CDR1 KGHSH, CDR2 LQKENI. The V end lost 2 bases, the J end lost 3 bases, and 11 bases lay between the germline ends. This CDR3 region has 14 residues. Worth noting for this clonotype: Its target is not known.

TCRdb itself ran the reads through MiXCR, one entry per CDR3 protein. The data show hundreds of thousands of distinct CDR3 sequences, around a third seen once. This receptor was identified in a human donor in good health (CMV status not recorded). Some clones in this sample may be carry-over from other donors' samples. The V gene is TRBV18, the J gene TRBJ2-7; no firm D call. This specimen consisted of cultured PBMCs, obtained from culture after CMV antigen stimulation. This CDR3 reads CASSPRQAHYEQYF. CDR3 bases: TGTGCCAGCTCACCAAGGCAGGCCCACTACGAGCAGTACTTC.